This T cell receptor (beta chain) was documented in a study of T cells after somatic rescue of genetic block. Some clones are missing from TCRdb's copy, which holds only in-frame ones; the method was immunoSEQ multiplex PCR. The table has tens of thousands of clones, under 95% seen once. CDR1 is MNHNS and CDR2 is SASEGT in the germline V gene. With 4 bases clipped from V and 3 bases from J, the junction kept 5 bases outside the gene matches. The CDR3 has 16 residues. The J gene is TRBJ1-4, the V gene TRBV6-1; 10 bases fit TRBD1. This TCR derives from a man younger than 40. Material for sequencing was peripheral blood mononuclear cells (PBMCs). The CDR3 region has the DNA TGTGCCAGCAGTGGACAGGGGGCGCCGGCTAATGAAAAACTGTTTTTT. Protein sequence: CASSGQGAPANEKLFF.